This TCR beta chain was captured in a study of T-cell reconstitution after alpha-beta-depleted transplantation in children. Findings and limits, study-wide: Surviving recipient T cells and thymic progenitors underlay high day-60 TCRbeta diversity in some patients. A year post-transplant, T-cell counts and diversity derived mostly from newly produced T cells. About two months after transplant, alpha-beta T cells reportedly came from several hundred expanded graft clones.

A note on this clonotype: Its antigen is undetermined.

Library preparation (for TCRbeta) was performed with unique molecular identifiers. TCRdb used MiXCR to reprocess the PCR reads, holding one entry per CDR3 protein. The sample includes 500,000 to 600,000 distinct CDR3 sequences, 20% to 30% of them seen just once. V lost 6 bases and J lost 6, with 8 bases in between. The length of the CDR3 is 12 residues. The germline V gene encodes CDR1 MNHNS and CDR2 SASEGT. The chain recombines TRBV6-1 with TRBJ2-2; a possible D gene is TRBD1 (6 bases). This specimen consisted of PBMCs, obtained before TCRalphabeta/CD19-depleted stem cell transplant. This TCR derives from a boy in the first two years of life with Wiskott-Aldrich syndrome, due to receive a stem cell transplant. In nucleotides, the CDR3 is TGTGCCAGCAGGGACAGCGCCGGGGAGCTGTTTTTT. It yields the protein CASRDSAGELFF.